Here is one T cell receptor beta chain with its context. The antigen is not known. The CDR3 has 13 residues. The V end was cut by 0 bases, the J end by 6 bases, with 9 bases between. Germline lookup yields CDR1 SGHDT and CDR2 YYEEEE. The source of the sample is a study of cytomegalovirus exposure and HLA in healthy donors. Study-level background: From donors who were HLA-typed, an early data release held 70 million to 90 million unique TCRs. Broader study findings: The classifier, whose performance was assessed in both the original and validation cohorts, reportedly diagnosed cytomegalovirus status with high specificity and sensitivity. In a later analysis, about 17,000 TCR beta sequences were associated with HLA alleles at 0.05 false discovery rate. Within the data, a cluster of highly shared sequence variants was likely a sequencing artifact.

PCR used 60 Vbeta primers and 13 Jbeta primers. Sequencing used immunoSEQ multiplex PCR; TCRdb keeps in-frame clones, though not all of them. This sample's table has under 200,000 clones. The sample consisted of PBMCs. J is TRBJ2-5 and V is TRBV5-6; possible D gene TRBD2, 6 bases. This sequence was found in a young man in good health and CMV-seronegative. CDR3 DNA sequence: TGTGCCAGCAGCTTGGCGGAGGGGAAGACCCAGTACTTC. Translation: CASSLAEGKTQYF.